This is a list of T cell receptor beta chains from one sample in a study of OX40 agonist ivuxolimab in advanced cancers. Libraries were prepared by immunoSEQ multiplex PCR; TCRdb keeps only in-frame clonotypes and omits some of them. The data show 74,000 or so clones, about 90% seen once. This material consisted of CD4+ or CD8+ T cells sorted from blood, taken in a trial of the OX40 agonist ivuxolimab. These receptors all come from an adult with an advanced solid tumor such as melanoma, head and neck, liver or kidney cancer. Both conserved end residues are part of each CDR3. Fields, in order: D gene, V gene, clone size, J gene, CDR3 DNA, CDR3 protein. D genes are given only for firm matches. Rows give clone size only sometimes, using once, few, many, or a class for an expanded clone.

TRBD1	TRBV5-1	-	TRBJ1-4	TGCGCCAGCAGCTTGGCAGGGACAGCAAATGAAAAACTGTTTTTT	CASSLAGTANEKLFF
TRBD2	TRBV9	-	TRBJ2-3	TGTGCCAGCTCGGATAGCGGGGGCACAGATACGCAGTATTTT	CASSDSGGTDTQYF
-	TRBV5-1	once	TRBJ1-4	TGCGCCAGCAGAGAATCCGGGACCGGTAATGAAAAACTGTTTTTT	CASRESGTGNEKLFF
-	TRBV11-2	-	TRBJ1-2	TGTGCCAGCAGCTTAAGTTTTTGGGGGGGGCAGGACTATGGCTACACCTTC	CASSLSFWGGQDYGYTF
-	TRBV7-9	once	TRBJ1-5	TGTGCCAGCAGCCTTGACAGGAATCAGCCCCAGCATTTT	CASSLDRNQPQHF
-	TRBV10-3	-	TRBJ2-3	TGTGCCATCAATCCCAGCTCGGCTCGCACAGATACGCAGTATTTT	CAINPSSARTDTQYF
TRBD2	TRBV7-2	-	TRBJ2-6	TGTGCCAGCAGCTATTTAGCGGGACAATCCTCTGGGGCCAACGTCCTGACTTTC	CASSYLAGQSSGANVLTF
-	TRBV5-1	-	TRBJ2-1	TGCGCCAGCAGCTTGGACAGTTACAATGAGCAGTTCTTC	CASSLDSYNEQFF
-	TRBV5-1	-	TRBJ2-1	TGCGCCAGCAGCCCCGTGGGGCCCAATGAGCAGTTCTTC	CASSPVGPNEQFF
TRBD2	TRBV19	-	TRBJ2-3	TGTGCCAGTAGTATGGGTCGTGGGAGGGCCAGGGCAGATACGCAGTATTTT	CASSMGRGRARADTQYF
-	TRBV27	-	TRBJ2-2	TGTGCCAGCAGTTTCAGACAGCCAACCGGGGAGCTGTTTTTT	CASSFRQPTGELFF
-	TRBV10-1	-	TRBJ2-5	TGCGCCAGCAGAAGGAGGGAGACCCAGTACTTC	CASRRRETQYF
-	TRBV19	-	TRBJ1-3	TGTGCCAGTAGTTGGCAGGGAAACACCATATATTTT	CASSWQGNTIYF
-	TRBV2	-	TRBJ2-7	TGTGCCAGCGAAGAGGGGGTTTCCTACGAGCAGTACTTC	CASEEGVSYEQYF
-	TRBV28	-	TRBJ2-7	TGTGCCAGCAGTCCCGGAGGTCAGGGGGGGTACGAGCAGTACTTC	CASSPGGQGGYEQYF
TRBD2	TRBV5-4	-	TRBJ2-5	TGTGCCAGCAGCTCGACCGGGACTAGCGGCCAGACCCAGTACTTC	CASSSTGTSGQTQYF
TRBD1	TRBV9	-	TRBJ2-7	TGTGCCAGCAGCGTAGAGGGAACAGGGGGCTCCTACGAGCAGTACTTC	CASSVEGTGGSYEQYF
-	TRBV19	-	TRBJ2-1	TGTGCCAGTAGTATAGACAGGGATGCCTACAATGAGCAGTTCTTC	CASSIDRDAYNEQFF
-	TRBV4-2	-	TRBJ2-3	TGTGCCAGCAGCCAAGATTGGGCCGACACGGAGACGCAGTATTTT	CASSQDWADTETQYF
TRBD1	TRBV18	-	TRBJ2-1	TGTGCCAGCTCACCGGGACAGGGGGGAAACAATGAGCAGTTCTTC	CASSPGQGGNNEQFF
-	TRBV6-6	-	TRBJ2-3	TGTGCCAGCAGAAACACAGGGAGGGGCACAGATACGCAGTATTTT	CASRNTGRGTDTQYF
-	TRBV7-9	-	TRBJ1-2	TGTGCCAGCAGCCGTCAGGGTCCAGGGGGCTACACCTTC	CASSRQGPGGYTF
-	TRBV28	once	TRBJ1-2	TGTGCCAGCAGCCCCTTCGGGACTAACTATGGCTACACCTTC	CASSPFGTNYGYTF
-	TRBV2	few	TRBJ1-5	TGTGCCAGCAGTGATACGGCGAATCAGCCCCAGCATTTT	CASSDTANQPQHF
-	TRBV5-4	-	TRBJ1-2	TGTGCCAGCAGCTTGAGTGGGTCCGACTATGGCTACACCTTC	CASSLSGSDYGYTF
TRBD2	TRBV7-6	-	TRBJ2-3	TGTGCCAGCAGCCGGGGTAGCGGGGATACGCAGTATTTT	CASSRGSGDTQYF
-	TRBV30	-	TRBJ1-5	TGTGCCTGGGGGGGGGAGCCATACCAAAGACGAAGCAATCAGCCCCAGCATTTT	CAWGGEPYQRRSNQPQHF
-	TRBV6-5	-	TRBJ2-7	TGTGCCAGCAGTTCCCGCTGGGGGGAGGGGACACTCGAGCAGTACTTC	CASSSRWGEGTLEQYF
-	TRBV27	-	TRBJ2-5	TGTGCCAGCAGTCCCTCCCTACAGGGACCACTGGGGACCCAGTACTTC	CASSPSLQGPLGTQYF